The 30 T cell receptor beta chains listed next were all sequenced from one sample in a study of blood T cell repertoires in COVID-19. TCRdb's copy holds only in-frame clones and misses some; the assay was immunoSEQ multiplex PCR. The sample includes 150,000 to 200,000 clones, approximately 80% of them seen just once. The sample was peripheral blood. These receptors were collected from a woman in her forties with COVID-19, enrolled during active disease.

J is TRBJ2-3 and V is TRBV11-2; a weak D match, TRBD2 (6 bases). The V gene's germline CDR1 is SGHAT and CDR2 FQNNGV. This CDR3 is 18 amino acids long. The V gene lost 0 bases and the J gene lost 3 bases, with 19 bases spanning the gap. The CDR3 DNA is TGTGCCAGCAGCTTAGAAGGTTACGGGGGTTCTGAGACAGATACGCAGTATTTT. Translation gives CASSLEGYGGSETDTQYF.

The V and J genes are TRBV5-1 and TRBJ2-1; D gene unclear. The CDR3 is 14 amino acids. With 0 bases removed from V and 4 bases from J, the gap between germline ends came to 8 bases. Germline CDR1 SGHRS, CDR2 YFSETQ. The CDR3 DNA is TGCGCCAGCAGCTTGGGTGGCGGATACAATGAGCAGTTCTTC. It codes for CASSLGGGYNEQFF.

In its sample, this clone was seen a few times. The chain's CDR3 is CASRGGKEQFF. The CDR3 nucleotides are TGTGCCAGCAGGGGAGGGAAAGAGCAGTTCTTC. The chain has TRBV12-3 or TRBV12-4 and TRBJ2-1, with 7 bases aligning to TRBD2. This CDR3 has 11 residues. J lost 10 bases, V lost 6 bases, and 3 bases had no gene match.

The chain is built from TRBV14 and TRBJ1-2, with 8 positions matching TRBD1. CDR3 length: 15 residues. Germline V gives CDR1 SGHDN, CDR2 FVKESK. V was clipped by 1 base and J by 4 bases; unmatched bases: 5. DNA for the CDR3: TGTGCCAGCAGCCAAGGTCCAGGGGGCGCCTATGGCTACACCTTC. As protein: CASSQGPGGAYGYTF.

This chain joins TRBV19 and TRBJ2-1; D might be TRBD2 (6 bases). Germline V gene data show CDR1 as LNHDA and CDR2 as SQIVND (reference sequence). This CDR3 region has 15 residues. V lost 6 bases, J lost 1 base, and 13 bases lay in between. In DNA form, the CDR3 reads TGTGCCAGTAGGAGGACTACCTCTTCCTACAATGAGCAGTTCTTC. Translating gives CASRRTTSSYNEQFF.

The chain recombines TRBV30 with TRBJ2-5; D may be TRBD1 (7 bases). The CDR3 has 15 amino acids. Germline-derived CDR1 and CDR2 are GTSNPN and SVGIG (reference sequence). Trimming took 1 base from V and 4 from J, leaving 16 bases between them. The CDR3 reads CAWSALTGRGETQYF. For the CDR3, the DNA is TGTGCCTGGAGTGCCCTGACAGGGCGGGGAGAGACCCAGTACTTC.

The sample holds a few counts of this clone. This rearrangement joins TRBV20-1 to TRBJ2-7; tentatively, D is TRBD2 (5 bases). With 3 bases removed from V and 6 bases from J, the gap between germline ends came to 9 bases. Germline V CDR1 and CDR2: DFQATT, SNEGSKA (reference sequence). The CDR3 runs to 11 residues. This CDR3 is CSASVLAEQYF. The CDR3 nucleotides are TGCAGTGCTAGTGTCCTAGCCGAGCAGTACTTC.

This clone was seen only a few times. This chain connects TRBV2 to TRBJ1-2; D remains ambiguous. V lost 1 base, J lost 1 base, and 10 bases lay in between. Germline V lookup: CDR1 SNHLY, CDR2 FYNNEI. The CDR3 runs 15 residues. CDR3 coding DNA: TGTGCCAGCAGTGAAGGTTCAGGTCTTAACTATGGCTACACCTTC. It translates to CASSEGSGLNYGYTF.

The rearrangement uses TRBV19 and TRBJ2-1; 10 bases fit TRBD2. Germline loops: CDR1 LNHDA, CDR2 SQIVND (reference sequence). The CDR3 totals 15 residues. The J segment lost 6 bases and the V segment lost 5 bases, leaving 7 bases of the junction unmatched. In DNA, the CDR3 is TGTGCCAGTAGTGTCGAGGGACTAGCGTCCAATGAGCAGTTCTTC. Its protein product is CASSVEGLASNEQFF.

This clone was detected a few times. The J gene is TRBJ2-5, the V gene TRBV27, with 9 bases fitting TRBD2. In germline, CDR1 is MNHEY, CDR2 SMNVEV (reference sequence). The CDR3 loop spans 13 amino acids. Germline trimming cut 3 bases from V and 5 bases from J; bases unmatched to any gene: 1. This chain's CDR3 is CASSFAGGETQYF. The CDR3 DNA reads TGTGCCAGCAGTTTTGCGGGAGGGGAGACCCAGTACTTC.

A few counts support this clone. The rearrangement links TRBV6-2 or TRBV6-3 to TRBJ1-3; 11 nucleotides align to TRBD1. CDR3 length equals 16 residues. V was clipped by 5 bases and J by 7 bases; unmatched bases: 10. CDR1 MNHEY and CDR2 SVGEGT come from the germline V gene. Here the CDR3 DNA reads TGTGCCAGCAGTGATCACCCGGACAGGGGGCATAACACCATATATTTT. Residues: CASSDHPDRGHNTIYF.

V usage is TRBV19 and J usage is TRBJ2-1; weak D call: TRBD2 (7 bases). V was shortened by 6 bases and J by 2 bases, with 20 bases between the two germline ends. There are 17 residues in the CDR3. CDR1 LNHDA and CDR2 SQIVND come from the germline V gene (reference sequence). The CDR3 spells CASSPGEGRVTYNEQFF. The CDR3 nucleotides read TGTGCCAGTAGCCCAGGGGAGGGGCGAGTGACCTACAATGAGCAGTTCTTC.

The rearrangement uses TRBV28 and TRBJ2-7, with 7 bases aligning to TRBD1. The CDR3 is 12 residues long. The V and J ends lost 9 bases and 3 bases, in that order; junction bases with no gene match: 5. Germline assignment: CDR1 MDHEN and CDR2 SYDVKM. CDR3 protein: CASLRDSYEQYF. Here the CDR3 DNA reads TGTGCCAGTTTACGGGACAGCTACGAGCAGTACTTC. Full variable domain (outside the CDR3, taken from reference TRBV28 and TRBJ2-7): DVKVTQSSRYLVKRTGEKVFLECVQDMDHENMFWYRQDPGLGLRLIYFSYDVKMKEKGDIPEGYSVSREKKERFSLILESASTNQTSMYLCASLRDSYEQYFGPGTRLTVT.

This chain links TRBV19 with TRBJ1-2, with TRBD1 matching over 9 bases. After removal of 6 bases from V and 8 bases from J, the junction contained 7 bases not matched to a gene. The CDR3 has 13 residues. Germline V gene lookup returns CDR1 LNHDA and CDR2 SQIVND (reference sequence). The CDR3 spells CASRNRGPGGYTF. Written as DNA, the CDR3 is TGTGCCAGTAGGAACAGGGGGCCGGGAGGCTACACCTTC.

The chain joins TRBV2 to TRBJ1-4; unclear D gene. This CDR3 comprises 12 residues. Looked up from germline, CDR1 is SNHLY and CDR2 is FYNNEI. V lost 8 bases and J 10 bases, leaving 14 bases between the germline ends. CDR3 residues: CASASRAGKLFF. The CDR3 DNA sequence: TGTGCCAGCGCAAGTCGTGCGGGAAAACTGTTTTTT. The variable domain in full, with the rest retrieved from reference TRBV2 and TRBJ1-4, is EPEVTQTPSHQVTQMGQEVILRCVPISNHLYFYWYRQILGQKVEFLVSFYNNEISEKSEIFDDQFSVERPDGSNFTLKIRSTKLEDSAMYFCASASRAGKLFFGSGTQLSVL.

The rearrangement uses TRBV10-3 and TRBJ2-7; 8 bases are shared with TRBD1. In germline, CDR1 is ENHRY, CDR2 SYGVKD. CDR3 length equals 15 residues. V dropped 3 bases and J dropped 4; count of bases not matched to a gene: 8. The CDR3 sequence is CAISDPGQVGYEQYF. CDR3 nucleotides: TGTGCCATCAGTGACCCGGGACAGGTTGGTTACGAGCAGTACTTC.

This clone was observed a handful of times. V is TRBV27 and J is TRBJ2-1; no firm D call. This CDR3 is built from 11 residues. V lost 6 bases to trimming and J lost 10 bases, with 10 bases between them. Germline CDR1 MNHEY, CDR2 SMNVEV (reference sequence). CDR3 bases: TGTGCCAGCAGCGTAGAGTCGGAGCAGTTCTTC. This gives the protein CASSVESEQFF.

The chain uses TRBV12-3 or TRBV12-4 and TRBJ1-5, with D maybe TRBD1 (5 bases). Trimming removed 6 bases from V and 6 bases from J, with 9 bases in between. There are 12 residues in the CDR3. The CDR3 nucleotides read TGTGCCAGCAGCCCCACAGGTCAGCCCCAGCATTTT. Translating gives CASSPTGQPQHF.

This clone occurred a few times. This chain joins TRBV5-1 and TRBJ2-1, with 11 bases identical to TRBD2. Germline lookup yields CDR1 SGHRS and CDR2 YFSETQ. The V segment lost 4 bases and the J segment 7 bases; nucleotides outside the gene matches: 13. This CDR3 spans 17 amino acids. CDR3 region: CASSLPTSGRVGNEQFF. The DNA for the CDR3 is TGCGCCAGCAGCCTACCCACTAGCGGGAGAGTGGGAAATGAGCAGTTCTTC. The full variable domain, completed using reference TRBV5-1 and TRBJ2-1, is KAGVTQTPRYLIKTRGQQVTLSCSPISGHRSVSWYQQTPGQGLQFLFEYFSETQRNKGNFPGRFSGRQFSNSRSEMNVSTLELGDSALYLCASSLPTSGRVGNEQFFGPGTRLTVL.

This clone was recorded only once. The genes are TRBV2 and TRBJ1-2, with TRBD1 matching over 10 bases. The J segment lost 7 bases and the V segment lost 7 bases, leaving 9 bases of the junction unmatched. This CDR3 is 14 amino acids long. Germline CDR1 reads SNHLY; CDR2 reads FYNNEI. The CDR3 DNA sequence: TGTGCCAGCAACATCCCGGGACAGGGGTTTGGCTACACCTTC. It is translated as CASNIPGQGFGYTF. Filled out from reference TRBV2 and TRBJ1-2, the complete variable domain reads EPEVTQTPSHQVTQMGQEVILRCVPISNHLYFYWYRQILGQKVEFLVSFYNNEISEKSEIFDDQFSVERPDGSNFTLKIRSTKLEDSAMYFCASNIPGQGFGYTFGSGTRLTVV.

The J gene is TRBJ1-4, the V gene TRBV5-1, with 7 bases matching TRBD1. V was pared by 2 bases and J by 8 bases, with 12 bases of the junction left unmatched. The length of the CDR3 is 16 residues. CDR1 and CDR2 from the germline V gene are SGHRS and YFSETQ. The CDR3 DNA sequence: TGCGCCAGCAGCTTCCTAATAAAGGGGGCTGGAGAAAAACTGTTTTTT. Its translation: CASSFLIKGAGEKLFF.

This rearrangement joins TRBV11-3 to TRBJ1-1; D is unresolved. This CDR3 is built from 13 residues. The V end was cut by 3 bases, the J end by 3 bases, with 8 bases between. CDR1 is SGHNT, CDR2 YENEEA, per germline. CDR3 nucleotide sequence: TGTGCCAGCAGCTTTGAGGAGGACACTGAAGCTTTCTTT. Translated: CASSFEEDTEAFF.

The gene calls are TRBV5-1 and TRBJ2-6; TRBD2 aligns across 8 bases. V was clipped by 0 bases and J by 0 bases; unmatched bases: 8. Germline CDR1 is SGHRS and CDR2 is YFSETQ. The length of the CDR3 is 19 residues. Written as DNA, the CDR3 is TGCGCCAGCAGCTTGGGTAGCGGGACGACCCCCTCTGGGGCCAACGTCCTGACTTTC. This codes for CASSLGSGTTPSGANVLTF.

V usage is TRBV2 and J usage is TRBJ1-3; no clear D gene. CDR1 is SNHLY, CDR2 FYNNEI, per germline. V was cut by 2 bases and J by 1 base, with 9 bases left in between. The length of the CDR3 is 15 residues. CDR3: CASSEILGSGNTIYF. The CDR3 DNA reads as TGTGCCAGCAGTGAAATTCTAGGTTCTGGAAACACCATATATTTT.

The chain recombines TRBV4-1 with TRBJ1-5; D uncertain. V gave up 0 bases and J gave up 0 bases, with 9 bases separating them. Germline CDR1 and CDR2: MGHRA and YSYEKL. The CDR3 is made up of 16 amino acids. CDR3: CASSQDSSYSNQPQHF. The CDR3 nucleotides are TGCGCCAGCAGCCAAGATTCGAGCTATAGCAATCAGCCCCAGCATTTT.

The rearrangement uses TRBV19 and TRBJ2-1; D is possibly TRBD2 (6 bases). This CDR3 contains 15 residues. Germline-derived CDR1 and CDR2 are LNHDA and SQIVND (reference sequence). Trimming shortened V by 1 base and J by 6 bases, and 13 bases separated the two germline ends. The DNA of the CDR3 is TGTGCCAGTAGTATAGTCCCGGGAGCGGGCAATGAGCAGTTCTTC. Amino acid sequence: CASSIVPGAGNEQFF. Complete variable domain (other parts from reference TRBV19 and TRBJ2-1): DGGITQSPKYLFRKEGQNVTLSCEQNLNHDAMYWYRQDPGQGLRLIYYSQIVNDFQKGDIAEGYSVSREKKESFPLTVTSAQKNPTAFYLCASSIVPGAGNEQFFGPGTRLTVL.

This clone was seen a few times. V is TRBV3-1 (or the pseudogene TRBV3-2) and J is TRBJ1-3; D not resolved. The length of the CDR3 is 14 residues. Trimming took 3 bases from V and 2 from J, leaving 8 bases between them. CDR1 and CDR2 from the germline V gene are LGHDT and YNNKEL (reference sequence). The CDR3 here is CASSQVGTGNTIYF. The CDR3 DNA reads as TGTGCCAGCAGCCAGGTCGGTACTGGAAACACCATATATTTT.

The sample holds many counts of this clone. This chain joins TRBV9 and TRBJ2-1, with TRBD2 identical over 9 bases. Germline assignment: CDR1 SGDLS and CDR2 YYNGEE. The CDR3 has 18 amino acids. V was clipped by 4 bases and J by 0 bases; unmatched bases: 11. The CDR3 DNA reads TGTGCCAGCAGCCCCCTCCGACTAGCGGCCAACTCCTACAATGAGCAGTTCTTC. Translating it yields CASSPLRLAANSYNEQFF.

The chain has TRBV6-6 and TRBJ2-1, with 8 bases fitting TRBD2. CDR1 and CDR2 from the germline V gene are MNHNY and SVGAGI (reference sequence). CDR3 length: 15 residues. Trimming took 6 bases from V and 4 from J; bases not matched to a gene: 8. The CDR3 DNA is TGTGCCAGCAGCTTACTAGCGGAACAGTACAATGAGCAGTTCTTC. This translates into CASSLLAEQYNEQFF.

A few counts support this clone. This sequence joins TRBV11-2 and TRBJ1-4; tentative D call: TRBD1 (6 bases). CDR3 length: 16 amino acids. The germline V gene has CDR1 SGHAT and CDR2 FQNNGV. Between the trimmed V and J ends, which lost 2 bases and 2 bases, there was a span of 12 bases. CDR3 nucleotides: TGTGCCAGCAGCTTACTGGGGGCGAGGACTAATGAAAAACTGTTTTTT. Translating gives CASSLLGARTNEKLFF.